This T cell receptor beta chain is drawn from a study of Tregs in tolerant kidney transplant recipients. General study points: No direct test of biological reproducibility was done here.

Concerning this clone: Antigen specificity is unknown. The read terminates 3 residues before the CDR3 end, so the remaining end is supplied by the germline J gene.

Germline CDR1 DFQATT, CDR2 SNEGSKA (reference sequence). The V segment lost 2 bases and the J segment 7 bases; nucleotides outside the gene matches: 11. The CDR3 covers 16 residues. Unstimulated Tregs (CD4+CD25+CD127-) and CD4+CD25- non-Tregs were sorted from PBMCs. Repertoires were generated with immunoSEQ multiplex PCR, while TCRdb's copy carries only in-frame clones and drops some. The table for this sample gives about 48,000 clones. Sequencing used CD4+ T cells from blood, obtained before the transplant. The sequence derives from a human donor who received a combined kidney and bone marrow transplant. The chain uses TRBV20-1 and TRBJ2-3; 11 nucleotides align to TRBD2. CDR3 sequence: CSARSIGTSGTYTQYF. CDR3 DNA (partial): TGCAGTGCTAGATCGATCGGGACTAGCGGCACTTATACG.